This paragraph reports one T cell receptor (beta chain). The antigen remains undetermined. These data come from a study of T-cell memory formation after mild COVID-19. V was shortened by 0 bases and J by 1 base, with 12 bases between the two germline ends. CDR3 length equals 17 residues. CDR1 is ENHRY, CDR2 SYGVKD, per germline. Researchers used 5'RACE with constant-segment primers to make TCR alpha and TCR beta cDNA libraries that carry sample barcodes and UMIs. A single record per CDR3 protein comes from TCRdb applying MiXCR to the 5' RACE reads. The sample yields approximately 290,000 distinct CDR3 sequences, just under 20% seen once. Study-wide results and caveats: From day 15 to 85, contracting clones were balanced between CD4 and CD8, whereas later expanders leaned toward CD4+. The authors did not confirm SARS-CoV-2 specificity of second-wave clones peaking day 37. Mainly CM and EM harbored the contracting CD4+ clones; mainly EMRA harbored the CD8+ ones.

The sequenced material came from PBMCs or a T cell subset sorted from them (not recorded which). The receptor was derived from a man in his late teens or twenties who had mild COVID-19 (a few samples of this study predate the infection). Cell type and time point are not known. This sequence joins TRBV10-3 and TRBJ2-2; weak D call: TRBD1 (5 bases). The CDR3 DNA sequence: TGTGCCATCAGTGAGTCCTACATGGGGCGGAACACCGGGGAGCTGTTTTTT. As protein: CAISESYMGRNTGELFF.